One and the same sample provided the 17 T cell receptor beta chains below, sequenced in a study of blood T cell repertoires in COVID-19. Assay used: immunoSEQ multiplex PCR; TCRdb lists only in-frame clones, some missing. This table has 290,000 or so clones, about 89% appearing once. The sample taken for sequencing was peripheral blood. The receptors were sampled from a woman aged 25-40 years with COVID-19, enrolled during active disease.

J is TRBJ1-6 and V is TRBV19; D is perhaps TRBD1 (5 bases). CDR1 LNHDA and CDR2 SQIVND come from the germline V gene (reference sequence). Trimming took 5 bases from V and 0 from J, leaving 11 bases between them. The length of the CDR3 is 16 residues. This CDR3 reads CASSAHRSSYNSPLHF. The CDR3 bases are TGTGCCAGTAGTGCCCACAGGAGCTCCTATAATTCACCCCTCCACTTT.

The chain combines TRBV30 with TRBJ1-3; D perhaps matches TRBD1 (5 bases). Trimming shortened V by 1 base and J by 0 bases, and 13 bases separated the two germline ends. Germline assignment: CDR1 GTSNPN and CDR2 SVGIG (reference sequence). This CDR3 spans 16 amino acids. Here the CDR3 DNA reads TGTGCCTGGAGTGCCCCAGGGATTAGCTCTGGAAACACCATATATTTT. Encoded protein: CAWSAPGISSGNTIYF.

This CDR3 is CASSEASYALEQYF. The CDR3 nucleotides are TGTGCCAGCAGTGAAGCTAGCTACGCACTCGAGCAGTACTTC. The V call is TRBV6-1, the J call TRBJ2-7, with D unresolved. The V gene lost 0 bases and the J gene lost 6 bases, with 12 bases spanning the gap. This CDR3 has 14 residues. Germline CDR1 and CDR2: MNHNS and SASEGT.

CDR3 bases: TGTGCCAGCAGCTTGAGACAGCCTGGCGCCGGCGTATTGCCCCAGCATTTT. Translating it yields CASSLRQPGAGVLPQHF. The rearrangement joins TRBV7-2 to TRBJ1-5; tentatively, D is TRBD1 (5 bases). CDR1 is SGHTA, CDR2 FQGNSA, per germline. V gave up 3 bases and J gave up 9 bases, with 24 bases separating them. The CDR3 totals 17 residues.

The chain links TRBV2 to TRBJ2-1; 8 bases map to TRBD2. The trim removed 8 bases at V and 7 bases at J, leaving 16 bases unmatched. The V gene's germline CDR1 is SNHLY and CDR2 FYNNEI. The CDR3 is 16 residues long. CDR3 in DNA: TGTGCCAGCCATGAAGGAGCGGGAGCCTGGGGGAATGAGCAGTTCTTC. Translated: CASHEGAGAWGNEQFF.

CDR3 amino acids: CASSVALAEYNEQFF. The CDR3 nucleotides are TGTGCCAGCAGCGTAGCACTAGCGGAATACAATGAGCAGTTCTTC. The chain carries TRBV9 and TRBJ2-1; TRBD2 agrees at 8 bases. The CDR3 sequence is 15 residues long. The germline CDR1 and CDR2 sequences are SGDLS and YYNGEE. After removal of 0 bases from V and 4 bases from J, the junction contained 3 bases not matched to a gene.

The J gene is TRBJ1-6, the V gene TRBV7-9; D is uncertain. Germline CDR1 SEHNR, CDR2 FQNEAQ (reference sequence). The CDR3 consists of 14 residues. V lost 6 bases and J lost 5, with 11 bases in between. CDR3: CASRGGIDNSPLHF. The CDR3 DNA sequence: TGTGCCAGCAGGGGAGGCATCGATAATTCACCCCTCCACTTT.

The chain couples TRBV18 to TRBJ2-7; 8 bases align to TRBD1. V lost 6 bases and J lost 3; bases outside the gene matches: 4. CDR1 and CDR2 (germline): KGHSH, LQKENI. This CDR3 is 13 amino acids long. CDR3 in amino acids: CASSSDRGYEQYF. The CDR3 DNA reads as TGTGCCAGCTCTAGTGACAGGGGCTACGAGCAGTACTTC.

The genes are TRBV25-1 and TRBJ1-4; D gene ambiguous. CDR1 and CDR2 (germline): MGHDK, SYGVNS. The ends were cut back, 0 bases at V and 4 bases at J, with 9 bases in the middle. The CDR3 spans 15 residues. This CDR3 is CASSEYSLRNEKLFF. The CDR3 DNA is TGTGCCAGCAGTGAATACAGTCTCCGTAATGAAAAACTGTTTTTT.

This clone has a single count. The rearrangement joins TRBV3-1 (or the pseudogene TRBV3-2) to TRBJ2-5, with TRBD1 identical over 7 bases. The germline V gene has CDR1 LGHDT and CDR2 YNNKEL (reference sequence). With 4 bases clipped from V and 5 bases from J, the junction kept 7 bases outside the gene matches. This CDR3 has 14 amino acids. The CDR3 DNA sequence: TGTGCCAGCAGCCCAGGGGGAAGTAGGGAGACCCAGTACTTC. Amino acid sequence: CASSPGGSRETQYF.

The J gene is TRBJ2-1, the V gene TRBV3-1 (or the pseudogene TRBV3-2); possibly TRBD1 for D (6 bases). With 0 bases removed from V and 5 bases from J, the gap between germline ends came to 20 bases. In germline, CDR1 is LGHDT, CDR2 YNNKEL (reference sequence). The CDR3 totals 18 residues. CDR3 protein: CASSQERAKQGIHNEQFF. The CDR3 bases are TGTGCCAGCAGCCAAGAAAGAGCAAAACAGGGCATCCACAATGAGCAGTTCTTC.

V usage is TRBV14 and J usage is TRBJ1-4; tentatively, D is TRBD1 (5 bases). V lost 4 bases, J lost 0 bases, and 12 bases lay in between. The germline V gene encodes CDR1 SGHDN and CDR2 FVKESK. The CDR3 has 16 residues. The CDR3 protein is CASSRRRDSTNEKLFF. The CDR3 coding sequence is TGTGCCAGCAGCCGGCGCAGGGATTCAACTAATGAAAAACTGTTTTTT.

The V and J genes are TRBV6-4 and TRBJ1-2; 7 nucleotides agree with TRBD1. Losses at the gene ends were 5 bases for V and 4 bases for J; bases not matched to a gene: 7. Germline CDR1 MRHNA, CDR2 SNTAGT. The CDR3 totals 14 residues. The CDR3 loop reads CASSSDRESYGYTF. CDR3 coding DNA: TGTGCCAGCAGTTCAGACAGGGAAAGCTATGGCTACACCTTC.

This clone was counted once. The V and J genes are TRBV5-6 and TRBJ2-7; either TRBD1 or TRBD2 may fit D (6 bases each). The CDR3 spans 16 residues. CDR1 and CDR2 from the germline V gene are SGHDT and YYEEEE. Deletions cut 4 bases from V and 3 bases from J, with 20 bases between. The CDR3 region is CASSLGAGGTNYEQYF. CDR3 DNA sequence: TGTGCCAGCAGCCTGGGGGCAGGCGGGACGAACTACGAGCAGTACTTC.

This chain uses TRBV27 with TRBJ2-3; tentative D call: TRBD1 (5 bases). The germline V gene encodes CDR1 MNHEY and CDR2 SMNVEV (reference sequence). Trimming took 1 base from V and 1 from J, leaving 9 bases between them. This CDR3 comprises 15 residues. The DNA of the CDR3 is TGTGCCAGCAGTTTATTGGTAGGGGGCACAGATACGCAGTATTTT. Its protein product is CASSLLVGGTDTQYF.

The chain carries TRBV25-1 and TRBJ1-3, with D tentatively TRBD1 (5 bases). Trimming pared 8 bases from V and 4 bases from J, leaving 12 bases between. CDR1 MGHDK and CDR2 SYGVNS come from the germline V gene. This CDR3 contains 13 residues. CDR3 loop: CASSLGLGNTIYF. The CDR3 DNA is TGTGCCAGCTCGTTGGGGCTAGGAAACACCATATATTTT. Based on the CDR3 plus reference TRBV25-1 and TRBJ1-3, the full variable domain is EADIYQTPRYLVIGTGKKITLECSQTMGHDKMYWYQQDPGMELHLIHYSYGVNSTEKGDLSSESTVSRIRTEHFPLTLESARPSHTSQYLCASSLGLGNTIYFGEGSWLTVV.

The chain uses TRBV5-4 and TRBJ2-3, with 8 bases that match TRBD2. Germline CDR1 reads SGHNT; CDR2 reads YYREEE (reference sequence). J lost 2 bases, V lost 1 base, and 6 bases had no gene match. The CDR3 is 16 residues long. This chain's CDR3 is CASSLRAGGLTDTQYF. CDR3 in DNA: TGTGCCAGCAGCTTGAGGGCGGGAGGCCTCACAGATACGCAGTATTTT.